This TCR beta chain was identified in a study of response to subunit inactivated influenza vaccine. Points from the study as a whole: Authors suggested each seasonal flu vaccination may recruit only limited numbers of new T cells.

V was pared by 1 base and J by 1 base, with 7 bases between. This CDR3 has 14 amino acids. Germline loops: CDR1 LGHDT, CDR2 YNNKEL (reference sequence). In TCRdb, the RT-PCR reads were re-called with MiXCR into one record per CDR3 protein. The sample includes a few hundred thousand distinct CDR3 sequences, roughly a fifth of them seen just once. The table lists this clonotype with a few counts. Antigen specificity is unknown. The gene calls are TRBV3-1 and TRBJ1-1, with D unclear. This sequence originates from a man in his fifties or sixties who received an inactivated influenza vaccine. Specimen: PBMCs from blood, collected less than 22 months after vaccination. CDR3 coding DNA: TGTGCCAGCAGCCAAGGCCCCAGGAACACTGAAGCTTTCTTT. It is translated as CASSQGPRNTEAFF.